Below, one T cell receptor beta chain is given with its context. The antigen remains undetermined. This specimen belongs to a study of cytomegalovirus exposure and HLA in healthy donors. Notes on the study in general: A later analysis linked some 17,000 TCR beta sequences to HLA alleles at 0.05 false discovery rate. Presence/absence results assume similar sequencing depth per donor, which may not hold.

The PCR used 60 Vbeta and 13 Jbeta primers. Produced via immunoSEQ multiplex PCR; TCRdb's table is partial and in-frame only. The profile shows 100,000 or so clones, about three quarters of them singletons. This receptor was obtained from a middle-aged man in good health and CMV-seronegative. Specimen: PBMCs.

CDR3 in amino acids: CASSDSPGTGQETQYF. The CDR3 DNA is TGTGCCAGCAGTGACTCCCCCGGGACTGGACAAGAGACCCAGTACTTC. The V and J genes are TRBV6-4 and TRBJ2-5, with a possible D match to TRBD2 (6 bases). CDR3 length equals 16 residues. Trimming removed 0 bases from V and 2 bases from J, with 13 bases in between. Germline CDR1 reads MRHNA; CDR2 reads SNTAGT.